This T cell receptor (beta chain) was sequenced for a study of radiotherapy plus CTLA-4 blockade in lung cancer. The study, taken as a whole, reports: TCR clones from tumors expanded in blood after radiotherapy plus ipilimumab.

Treatment of patients with chemo-refractory metastatic non-small-cell lung cancer consisted of focal radiation plus CTLA-4 blockade with ipilimumab. The CDR3 loop spans 16 amino acids. Per the germline V gene, CDR1 is MGHRA and CDR2 is YSYEKL. With 2 bases clipped from V and 5 bases from J, the junction kept 5 bases outside the gene matches. As to this clone: Its antigen is unidentified.

Sequenced by immunoSEQ multiplex PCR; TCRdb stores in-frame clones only, minus some. This sample yields roughly 98,000 clones, of which under 85% are seen a single time; approximately 15% belongs to the top ten. This TCR came from a human donor with non-small cell lung cancer that progressed on radiotherapy plus ipilimumab. The chain combines TRBV4-1 with TRBJ2-1; the match to TRBD2 covers 11 bases. Sequenced here: peripheral blood, sampled from a patient treated with radiotherapy plus ipilimumab. The CDR3 reads CASSQMRLAGNNEQFF. CDR3 DNA: TGCGCCAGCAGCCAAATGAGACTAGCGGGAAACAATGAGCAGTTCTTC.